The T cell receptor (beta chain) described here comes from a study of cytomegalovirus exposure and HLA in healthy donors. The table came from immunoSEQ multiplex PCR; TCRdb's copy has only in-frame clones and leaves some out. The table has 150,000 to 200,000 clones, 70% to 90% seen once. Germline V lookup: CDR1 SQVTM, CDR2 ANQGSEA. V lost 4 bases, J lost 0 bases, and 5 bases stayed unmatched. The CDR3 runs to 17 residues. This TCR derives from a woman younger than 45 in good health and CMV-seronegative. V usage is TRBV29-1 and J usage is TRBJ2-1; 14 bases match TRBD2. Material for sequencing was PBMCs. CDR3 bases: TGCAGCGTTGCAGGGACTAGCGGGGGAGACTCCTACAATGAGCAGTTCTTC. Residues: CSVAGTSGGDSYNEQFF.